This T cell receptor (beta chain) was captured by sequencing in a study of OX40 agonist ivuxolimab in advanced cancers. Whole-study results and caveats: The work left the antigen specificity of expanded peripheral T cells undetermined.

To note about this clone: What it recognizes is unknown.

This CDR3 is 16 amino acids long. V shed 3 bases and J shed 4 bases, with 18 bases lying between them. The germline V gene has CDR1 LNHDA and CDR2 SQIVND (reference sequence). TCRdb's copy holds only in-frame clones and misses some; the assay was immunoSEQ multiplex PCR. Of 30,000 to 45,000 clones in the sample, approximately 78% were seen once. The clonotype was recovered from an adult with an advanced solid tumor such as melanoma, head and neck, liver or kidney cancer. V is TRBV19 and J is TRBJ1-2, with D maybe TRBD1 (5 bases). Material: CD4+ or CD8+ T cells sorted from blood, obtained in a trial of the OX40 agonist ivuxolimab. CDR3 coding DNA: TGTGCCAGTAGTATGCGGTTCGGGGGATTCGGCTATGGCTACACCTTC. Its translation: CASSMRFGGFGYGYTF.